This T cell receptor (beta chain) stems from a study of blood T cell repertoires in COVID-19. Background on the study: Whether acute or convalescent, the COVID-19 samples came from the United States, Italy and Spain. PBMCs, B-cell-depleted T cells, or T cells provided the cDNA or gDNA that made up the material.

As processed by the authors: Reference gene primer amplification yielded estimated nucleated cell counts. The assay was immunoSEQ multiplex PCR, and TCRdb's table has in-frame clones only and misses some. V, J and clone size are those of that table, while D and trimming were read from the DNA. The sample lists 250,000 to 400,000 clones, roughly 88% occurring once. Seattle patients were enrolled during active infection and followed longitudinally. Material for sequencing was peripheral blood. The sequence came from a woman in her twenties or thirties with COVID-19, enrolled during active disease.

This CDR3 is CASSLDGQGYEKLFF. CDR3 DNA sequence: TGCGCCAGCAGCCTTGACGGACAAGGATATGAAAAACTGTTTTTT. The chain has TRBV5-1 and TRBJ1-4; possibly TRBD1 for D (5 bases). V gave up 4 bases and J gave up 6 bases, with 16 bases separating them. This CDR3 comprises 15 residues. Germline CDR1 and CDR2: SGHRS and YFSETQ.